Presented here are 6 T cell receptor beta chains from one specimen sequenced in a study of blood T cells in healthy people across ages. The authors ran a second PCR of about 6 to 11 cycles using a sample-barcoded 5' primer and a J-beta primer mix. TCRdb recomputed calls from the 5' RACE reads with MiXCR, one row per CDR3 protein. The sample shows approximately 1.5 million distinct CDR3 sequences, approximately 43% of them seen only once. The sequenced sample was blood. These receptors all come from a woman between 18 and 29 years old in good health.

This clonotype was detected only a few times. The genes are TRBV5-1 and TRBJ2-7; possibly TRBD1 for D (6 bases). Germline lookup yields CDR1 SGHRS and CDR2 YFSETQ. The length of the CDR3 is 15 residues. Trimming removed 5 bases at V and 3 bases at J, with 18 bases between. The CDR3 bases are TGCGCCAGCAGTCCCGGACAGAGTGGGTTCTACGAGCAGTACTTC. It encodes CASSPGQSGFYEQYF.

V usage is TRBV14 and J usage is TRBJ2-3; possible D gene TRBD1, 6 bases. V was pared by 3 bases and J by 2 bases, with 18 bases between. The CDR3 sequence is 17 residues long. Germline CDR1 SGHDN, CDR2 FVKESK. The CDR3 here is CASSHDHRDKNTDTQYF. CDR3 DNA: TGTGCCAGCAGCCACGACCACCGGGACAAGAACACAGATACGCAGTATTTT.

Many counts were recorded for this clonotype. CDR3 sequence (DNA): TGTGCCAGCAGCTCTGGACTAGCTATCACAGATACGCAGTATTTT. Its translation is CASSSGLAITDTQYF. This sequence joins TRBV7-8 and TRBJ2-3, with TRBD2 matching 8 bases. CDR1 is SGHVS, CDR2 FQNEAQ, per germline. V lost 4 bases to trimming and J lost 2 bases; unmatched junction nucleotides: 5. The CDR3 runs 15 residues. Full variable domain (missing parts from reference TRBV7-8 and TRBJ2-3): GAGVSQSPRYKVAKRGQDVALRCDPISGHVSLFWYQQALGQGPEFLTYFQNEAQLDKSGLPSDRFFAERPEGSVSTLKIQRTQQEDSAVYLCASSSGLAITDTQYFGPGTRLTVL.

CDR3 amino acids: CASSRSGGETYEQYF. In DNA, the CDR3 is TGTGCCAGCTCCCGTAGCGGGGGCGAAACCTACGAGCAGTACTTC. The chain carries TRBV18 and TRBJ2-7; 9 nucleotides line up with TRBD2. CDR3 length: 15 residues. Per the germline V gene, CDR1 is KGHSH and CDR2 is LQKENI. After removal of 6 bases from V and 2 bases from J, the junction contained 8 bases not matched to a gene.

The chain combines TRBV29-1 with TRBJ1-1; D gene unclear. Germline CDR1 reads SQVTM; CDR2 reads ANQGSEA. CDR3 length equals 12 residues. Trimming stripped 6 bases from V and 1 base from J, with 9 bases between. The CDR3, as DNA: TGCAGCGTGGGCGTCCCGAACACTGAAGCTTTCTTT. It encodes CSVGVPNTEAFF.

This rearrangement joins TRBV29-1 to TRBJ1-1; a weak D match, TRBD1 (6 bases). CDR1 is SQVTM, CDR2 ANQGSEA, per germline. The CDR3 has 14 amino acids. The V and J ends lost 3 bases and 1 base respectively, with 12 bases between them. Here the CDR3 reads CSVEPGAENTEAFF. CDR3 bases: TGCAGCGTTGAGCCGGGGGCCGAGAACACTGAAGCTTTCTTT.